The clone carrying this TCR beta chain has at least ten counts. This CDR3 is built from 13 residues. V lost 6 bases and J lost 5, with 13 bases in between. CDR1 is MNHEY, CDR2 SMNVEV, per germline (reference sequence). In TCRdb, the RT-PCR reads were re-called with MiXCR into one record per CDR3 protein. The repertoire holds more than 550,000 distinct CDR3 sequences, with approximately 15% as singletons. The sequencing sample was made of memory CD4+ T cells from blood. The V gene is TRBV27, the J gene TRBJ2-5; tentatively, D is TRBD1 (6 bases). This TCR came from a female donor in good health, serving as a healthy control. The CDR3, as DNA: TGTGCCAGCAGCCACAGGGTCGGGGAGACCCAGTACTTC. It specifies CASSHRVGETQYF.